The 4 T cell receptor beta chains below come from one sample, sequenced in a study of OX40 agonist ivuxolimab in advanced cancers. Profiled with immunoSEQ multiplex PCR; TCRdb holds only in-frame clones, not every one. The table records approximately 76,000 clones, over 85% of them present only once. The material sequenced was CD4+ or CD8+ T cells sorted from blood, taken in a trial of the OX40 agonist ivuxolimab. Receptors were obtained from an adult with an advanced solid tumor such as melanoma, head and neck, liver or kidney cancer.

This sequence joins TRBV5-6 and TRBJ1-1, with D perhaps matching TRBD1 (5 bases). CDR1 SGHDT and CDR2 YYEEEE come from the germline V gene. V was shortened by 5 bases and J by 7 bases, with 12 bases between the two germline ends. This CDR3 comprises 12 residues. The CDR3 sequence is CASRGPGIEAFF. DNA for the CDR3: TGTGCCAGCAGGGGGCCAGGGATTGAAGCTTTCTTT.

V gene TRBV5-6 combines with J gene TRBJ1-5; TRBD1 matches at 9 bases. The V gene's germline CDR1 is SGHDT and CDR2 YYEEEE. The CDR3 covers 14 residues. V lost 3 bases, J lost 9 bases, and 7 bases stayed unmatched. The CDR3 sequence is CASSWGQGGGPQHF. The CDR3 bases are TGTGCCAGCAGCTGGGGACAGGGTGGAGGGCCCCAGCATTTT.

The V and J genes are TRBV2 and TRBJ2-3; TRBD1 matches 8 bases. The trim removed 6 bases at V and 3 bases at J, leaving 8 bases unmatched. This CDR3 has 15 amino acids. Germline V gene data show CDR1 as SNHLY and CDR2 as FYNNEI. DNA of the CDR3: TGTGCCAGCAGCAGGGGGCGCGTGGAGACAGATACGCAGTATTTT. This codes for CASSRGRVETDTQYF. Based on the CDR3 plus reference TRBV2 and TRBJ2-3, the full variable domain is EPEVTQTPSHQVTQMGQEVILRCVPISNHLYFYWYRQILGQKVEFLVSFYNNEISEKSEIFDDQFSVERPDGSNFTLKIRSTKLEDSAMYFCASSRGRVETDTQYFGPGTRLTVL.

This chain joins TRBV4-3 and TRBJ2-7; D gene ambiguous. The CDR3 extends over 13 amino acids. Trimming removed 1 base at V and 3 bases at J, with 7 bases between. Germline V gene lookup returns CDR1 LGHNA and CDR2 YSLEER. CDR3: CASSQAFGYEQYF. The DNA of the CDR3 is TGCGCCAGCAGCCAAGCTTTCGGCTACGAGCAGTACTTC.